Listed here are 24 T cell receptor beta chains from one sample, sequenced in a study of T cell repertoires in cytomegalovirus infection. Using its own MiXCR run on the reads, TCRdb lists one record per CDR3 protein. The sample contains roughly 860,000 distinct CDR3 sequences, around a third of which appear only once. These TCRs are of unknown antigen specificity. The specimen comprised cultured CD8+ T cells from PBMCs, sampled from culture after CMV antigen stimulation. Every receptor here comes from a human donor in good health (CMV status not recorded). Some clones in this sample may be carry-over from other donors' samples.

This clonotype turned up a few times. The genes are TRBV5-5 and TRBJ2-1; unclear D gene. Germline V gene sequence: CDR1 SGHKS, CDR2 YYEKEE (reference sequence). V lost 0 bases, J lost 8 bases, and 15 bases lay in between. The CDR3 length is 15 residues. CDR3 protein: CASSLEGSPRDEQFF. Written as DNA, the CDR3 is TGTGCCAGCAGCTTGGAGGGAAGTCCAAGGGATGAGCAGTTCTTC.

This clonotype was picked up one time. The chain recombines TRBV13 with TRBJ2-5; D might be TRBD1 (6 bases). Germline values: CDR1 PRHDT, CDR2 FYEKMQ (reference sequence). The V and J ends lost 5 bases and 5 bases respectively, with 12 bases between them. The CDR3 has 13 residues. Written as DNA, the CDR3 is TGTGCCAGCAGCCAATGGACAGACGAGACCCAGTACTTC. Its translation is CASSQWTDETQYF.

The chain recombines TRBV4-1 with TRBJ2-1, with D uncertain. Germline loops: CDR1 MGHRA, CDR2 YSYEKL. Trimming stripped 1 base from V and 5 bases from J, with 6 bases between. The CDR3 runs to 13 residues. The chain's CDR3 is CASSQVGNNEQFF. The CDR3 DNA follows: TGCGCCAGCAGCCAAGTTGGGAACAATGAGCAGTTCTTC.

This clonotype was observed a few times. This rearrangement joins TRBV27 to TRBJ2-2, with 7 bases lining up with TRBD1. V lost 3 bases to trimming and J lost 5 bases; unmatched junction nucleotides: 3. The CDR3 loop spans 14 amino acids. The germline V gene encodes CDR1 MNHEY and CDR2 SMNVEV (reference sequence). CDR3 bases: TGTGCCAGCAGTTTCGCACAGGGGACCGGGGAGCTGTTTTTT. Translated, it gives CASSFAQGTGELFF.

The chain couples TRBV2 to TRBJ2-3, with 7 bases matching TRBD2. V dropped 3 bases and J dropped 5; count of bases not matched to a gene: 8. The CDR3 loop spans 15 amino acids. CDR1 and CDR2 (germline): SNHLY, FYNNEI. In DNA form, the CDR3 reads TGTGCCAGCAGTGAGGCGTCTAGCGGCCAAGATACGCAGTATTTT. Translating gives CASSEASSGQDTQYF.

In this sample, this clonotype turned up many times. V usage is TRBV7-8 and J usage is TRBJ2-5, with 7 bases that match TRBD2. Germline V CDR1 and CDR2: SGHVS, FQNEAQ. With 5 bases clipped from V and 4 bases from J, the junction kept 10 bases outside the gene matches. This CDR3 has 15 amino acids. The CDR3 nucleotides read TGTGCCAGCAGCCCCTTGGGGGGGGTCCCAGAGACCCAGTACTTC. Translation: CASSPLGGVPETQYF. Full variable domain (rest looked up from reference TRBV7-8 and TRBJ2-5): GAGVSQSPRYKVAKRGQDVALRCDPISGHVSLFWYQQALGQGPEFLTYFQNEAQLDKSGLPSDRFFAERPEGSVSTLKIQRTQQEDSAVYLCASSPLGGVPETQYFGPGTRLLVL.

V and J are TRBV29-1 and TRBJ2-5, with D possibly being TRBD2 (6 bases). CDR3 size: 15 residues. Germline V lookup: CDR1 SQVTM, CDR2 ANQGSEA. The CDR3 bases are TGCAGTCCTTTTCTCGCGGGGCCAGGGAGAGAGACCCAGTACTTC. This sequence encodes CSPFLAGPGRETQYF.

In its sample, this clonotype was seen a few times. The chain carries TRBV6-2 or TRBV6-3 and TRBJ1-5; 10 bases agree with TRBD1. V lost 5 bases to trimming and J lost 7 bases; unmatched junction nucleotides: 5. In germline, CDR1 is MNHEY, CDR2 SVGEGT. The CDR3 consists of 14 residues. The DNA of the CDR3 is TGTGCCAGCAGTCTGGGACAGGGGAGGCAGCCCCAGCATTTT. This translates into CASSLGQGRQPQHF.

This clonotype was counted ten times or more. The V call is TRBV7-2, the J call TRBJ2-5, with D possibly being TRBD1 or TRBD2 (5 bases each). The germline V gene encodes CDR1 SGHTA and CDR2 FQGNSA. The V end was cut by 1 base, the J end by 4 bases, with 13 bases between. The CDR3 loop spans 15 amino acids. Here the CDR3 reads CASSLGLRGAETQYF. The CDR3, as DNA: TGTGCCAGCAGCTTAGGGTTGAGAGGGGCAGAGACCCAGTACTTC.

The V gene is TRBV7-9, the J gene TRBJ2-4; D is perhaps TRBD2 (5 bases). Looked up from germline, CDR1 is SEHNR and CDR2 is FQNEAQ (reference sequence). The V end lost 7 bases, the J end lost 3 bases, and 16 bases lay between the germline ends. The CDR3 has 15 amino acids. Here the CDR3 reads CASIPAGGDKNIQYF. For the CDR3, the DNA is TGTGCCAGCATCCCTGCTGGAGGCGACAAAAACATTCAGTACTTC.

DNA for the CDR3: TGTGCCAGCAGTGAGTGGGGAAGGGATCAGCCCCAGCATTTT. Protein: CASSEWGRDQPQHF. V and J are TRBV2 and TRBJ1-5; D gene unclear. The V gene lost 3 bases and the J gene lost 5 bases, with 11 bases spanning the gap. The germline V gene has CDR1 SNHLY and CDR2 FYNNEI. The CDR3 is 14 amino acids.

In the case of this clonotype: Being one base from a much bigger clone, this may be a read error. V gene TRBV7-9 combines with J gene TRBJ2-3; D might be TRBD2 (5 bases). The CDR3 runs 13 residues. V was pared by 7 bases and J by 2 bases, with 10 bases between. Germline assignment: CDR1 SEHNR and CDR2 FQNEAQ (reference sequence). The CDR3 DNA follows: TGTGCCAGCACGACGGGGTACACAGATACGCAGTATTTT. This sequence encodes CASTTGYTDTQYF.

J is TRBJ2-3 and V is TRBV12-3 or TRBV12-4, with D possibly TRBD2 on 5 matching bases. This CDR3 region has 16 residues. Trimming left V 4 bases short and J 2 bases short, with 16 bases between. The CDR3 bases are TGTGCCAGCAGTTCCACTAGGACCTTTCTCACAGATACGCAGTATTTT. Residues: CASSSTRTFLTDTQYF.

J is TRBJ1-2 and V is TRBV9, with D unresolved. Trimming removed 0 bases from V and 6 bases from J, with 9 bases in between. The CDR3 length is 13 residues. Germline values: CDR1 SGDLS, CDR2 YYNGEE. CDR3 bases: TGTGCCAGCAGCGTAGAGGCGGCACATGGCTACACCTTC. The encoded protein is CASSVEAAHGYTF. The complete variable domain, with remaining parts taken from reference TRBV9 and TRBJ1-2, reads DSGVTQTPKHLITATGQRVTLRCSPRSGDLSVYWYQQSLDQGLQFLIQYYNGEERAKGNILERFSAQQFPDLHSELNLSSLELGDSALYFCASSVEAAHGYTFGSGTRLTVV.

This clonotype came up many times. The chain combines TRBV7-9 with TRBJ2-5; D possibly corresponds to TRBD1 (6 bases). Germline CDR1 is SEHNR and CDR2 is FQNEAQ (reference sequence). V gave up 6 bases and J gave up 5 bases, with 16 bases separating them. The CDR3 is 14 residues long. CDR3 bases: TGTGCCAGCAGGAGGGACACGGCAGGGGAGACCCAGTACTTC. Translating it yields CASRRDTAGETQYF.

This clonotype was seen at least ten times. V and J are TRBV19 and TRBJ2-1; the match to TRBD1 covers 8 bases. Germline CDR1 is LNHDA and CDR2 is SQIVND (reference sequence). This CDR3 is 15 amino acids long. Unmatched junction bases numbered 13, after V lost 5 bases and J lost 10 bases. In DNA, the CDR3 is TGTGCCAGTAGTGTCCAGGACAGGGTCAGGGACGAGCAGTTCTTC. This translates into CASSVQDRVRDEQFF.

This CDR3 is CSVRDSEAFF. CDR3 nucleotide sequence: TGCAGTGTTCGGGACAGTGAAGCTTTCTTT. The chain is built from TRBV20-1 and TRBJ1-1; 7 bases fit TRBD1. The length of the CDR3 is 10 residues. The trim removed 7 bases at V and 7 bases at J, leaving 3 bases unmatched. Germline CDR1 DFQATT, CDR2 SNEGSKA (reference sequence).

In this sample, this clonotype turned up a few times. The J gene is TRBJ1-1, the V gene TRBV28; 7 positions match TRBD1. Germline V gives CDR1 MDHEN, CDR2 SYDVKM. The CDR3 covers 13 residues. The trim removed 5 bases at V and 6 bases at J, leaving 6 bases unmatched. CDR3 sequence reads: CASSPWTGSEAFF. For the CDR3, the DNA is TGTGCCAGCAGTCCCTGGACAGGCTCTGAAGCTTTCTTT.

This clonotype was recorded a few times. The chain recombines TRBV19 with TRBJ2-1; D may be TRBD1 or TRBD2 (5 bases each). This CDR3 has 16 amino acids. Trimming took off 6 bases at V and 0 bases at J, with 15 bases between the two ends. Per germline, CDR1 LNHDA and CDR2 SQIVND (reference sequence). CDR3 protein: CASSLFGTSSYNEQFF. The CDR3 DNA follows: TGTGCCAGTAGCCTTTTCGGGACCAGCTCCTACAATGAGCAGTTCTTC. Full variable domain (missing parts from reference TRBV19 and TRBJ2-1): DGGITQSPKYLFRKEGQNVTLSCEQNLNHDAMYWYRQDPGQGLRLIYYSQIVNDFQKGDIAEGYSVSREKKESFPLTVTSAQKNPTAFYLCASSLFGTSSYNEQFFGPGTRLTVL.

V usage is TRBV6-5 and J usage is TRBJ2-3; no clear D gene. V gave up 6 bases and J gave up 0 bases, with 13 bases separating them. This CDR3 region has 15 residues. Germline V gives CDR1 MNHEY, CDR2 SVGAGI. The CDR3 spells CASSSFPDSTDTQYF. The CDR3 coding sequence is TGTGCCAGCAGCTCTTTTCCTGACAGCACAGATACGCAGTATTTT.

The chain joins TRBV19 to TRBJ1-2, with 7 bases identical to TRBD1. The V gene end was trimmed by 3 bases and the J gene end by 7 bases; junction bases not matched to a gene: 17. Germline V gives CDR1 LNHDA, CDR2 SQIVND (reference sequence). The CDR3 spans 17 residues. Written as DNA, the CDR3 is TGTGCCAGTAGTATTTTACCGACAGGGCTCGCGGAGGGTGGCTACACCTTC. It yields the protein CASSILPTGLAEGGYTF.

This sequence joins TRBV2 and TRBJ2-1, with D uncertain. The ends were cut back, 8 bases at V and 9 bases at J, with 8 bases in the middle. Germline V lookup: CDR1 SNHLY, CDR2 FYNNEI. The length of the CDR3 is 10 residues. The CDR3: CASEVGEQFF. CDR3 coding DNA: TGTGCCAGCGAGGTCGGTGAGCAGTTCTTC.

The V gene is TRBV6-2 or TRBV6-3, the J gene TRBJ2-1; 11 bases are a match to TRBD2. Trimming at V came to 7 bases and at J to 5 bases, leaving 7 bases not matched to a gene. The CDR3 has 15 amino acids. The V gene's germline CDR1 is MNHEY and CDR2 SVGEGT. The CDR3 DNA sequence: TGTGCCAGCACTCTCCCGGGACTAGCGGACAATGAGCAGTTCTTC. Encoded protein: CASTLPGLADNEQFF.

In this sample, this clonotype turned up many times. For the CDR3, the DNA is TGTGCCAGCAGCTTAGCGGGGGGCGCAGACACCATATATTTT. Translated: CASSLAGGADTIYF. The chain uses TRBV7-6 and TRBJ1-3, with D tentatively TRBD1 (6 bases). Germline-derived CDR1 and CDR2 are SGHVS and FNYEAQ. The germline V and J ends were trimmed by 0 bases and 8 bases, with 11 bases remaining between them. The CDR3 consists of 14 residues.